This TCR beta chain derives from a study of post-analysis software for immune sequencing data. The TCR beta cDNA libraries carried unique molecular identifiers. TCRdb reanalysed the PCR reads using MiXCR and keeps one entry per CDR3 protein. The sample holds 650,000 to 850,000 distinct CDR3 sequences; around 53% are singletons and the top ten take 4.6%. This clonotype showed up just a few times. The antigen is unknown. Study-wide points: Among 4 or 5 TRBV segments more frequent in patients than controls were TRBV5-6, TRBV5-1 and TRBV20-1.

Trimming left V 1 base short and J 7 bases short, with 14 bases between. The germline V gene encodes CDR1 DFQATT and CDR2 SNEGSKA (reference sequence). There are 13 residues in the CDR3. The TCR originated in a girl aged 10 to 17 with multiple sclerosis. The rearrangement links TRBV20-1 to TRBJ2-7; D unresolved. The sample comprised blood. The chain's CDR3 is CSARGWQVREQYF. CDR3 nucleotide sequence: TGCAGTGCTAGAGGTTGGCAGGTACGGGAGCAGTACTTC.